The clone carrying this T cell receptor (beta chain) was seen many times. Its antigen is as yet unknown. From RNA, the CDR3 regions of TCR beta chains were amplified and sequenced. The authors performed first-round RT-PCR with HTBI primers and then a second-round multiplex PCR. TCRdb reanalysed the multiplex PCR reads using MiXCR and keeps one entry per CDR3 protein. The sample has about 400,000 distinct CDR3 sequences, approximately 21% seen once. This sample is part of a study of Graves' ophthalmopathy and Graves' hyperthyroidism. Uncontrolled infections, pregnancy, lactation or other autoimmune diseases led to patient exclusion. Trimming removed 4 bases from V and 0 bases from J, with 10 bases in between. The CDR3 spans 16 residues. CDR1 is MNHNS and CDR2 is SASEGT in the germline V gene. Study-level findings and limits: The 13-signature model separated ophthalmopathy from stable hyperthyroidism at around 86% sensitivity and approximately 79% specificity. A majority of expanded thyroid clonotypes exceeding 0.001 frequency were likewise present in blood.

This TCR was recovered from a woman between 18 and 30 years old with stable Graves' hyperthyroidism. Sequencing input: peripheral blood. The chain couples TRBV6-1 to TRBJ2-6; a possible D gene is TRBD1 (6 bases). The CDR3 sequence: CASSGVRGSGANVLTF. In DNA form, the CDR3 reads TGTGCCAGCAGTGGGGTCAGGGGCTCTGGGGCCAACGTCCTGACTTTC.